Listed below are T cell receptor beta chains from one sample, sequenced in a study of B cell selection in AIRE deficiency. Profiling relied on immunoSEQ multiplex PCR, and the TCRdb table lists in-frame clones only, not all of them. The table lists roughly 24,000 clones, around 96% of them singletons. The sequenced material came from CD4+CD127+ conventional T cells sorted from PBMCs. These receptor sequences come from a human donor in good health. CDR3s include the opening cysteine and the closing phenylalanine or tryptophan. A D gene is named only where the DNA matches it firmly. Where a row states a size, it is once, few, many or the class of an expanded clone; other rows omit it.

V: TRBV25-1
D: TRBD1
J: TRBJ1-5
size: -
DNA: TGTGCCAGCAGTGGTCCAGGGGGCGATCAGCCCCAGCATTTT
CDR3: CASSGPGGDQPQHF

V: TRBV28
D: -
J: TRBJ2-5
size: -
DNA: TGTGCCAGCAGCCTACCTGGACAGCAAGAGACCCAGTACTTC
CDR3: CASSLPGQQETQYF

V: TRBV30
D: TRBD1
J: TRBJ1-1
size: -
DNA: TGTGCCTGGACCCGCGGGACAGCAAAAGCTTTCTTT
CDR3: CAWTRGTAKAFF

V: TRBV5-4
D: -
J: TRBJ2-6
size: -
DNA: TGTGCCACCAGCCGGGACACCATACGAGCCAACGTCCTGACTTTC
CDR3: CATSRDTIRANVLTF

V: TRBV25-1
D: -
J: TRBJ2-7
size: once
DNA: TGTGCCAGCAGCGACATAGCGGAAAAGCAGTACTTC
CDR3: CASSDIAEKQYF

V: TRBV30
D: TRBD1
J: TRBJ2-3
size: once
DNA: TGTGCCTGGTCAGGGGGCCCCTCAGATACGCAGTATTTT
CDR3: CAWSGGPSDTQYF

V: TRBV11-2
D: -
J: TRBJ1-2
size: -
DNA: TGTGCCAGCAGCTTAGATTCTCTCGGCTACACCTTC
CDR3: CASSLDSLGYTF

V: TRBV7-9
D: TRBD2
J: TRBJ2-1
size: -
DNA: TGTGCCAGCAGCTTACCCGGGACTAGGGGGTTGGGTGAGCAGTTCTTC
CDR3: CASSLPGTRGLGEQFF

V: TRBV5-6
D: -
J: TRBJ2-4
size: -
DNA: TGTGCCAGCAGCTTTATACAGGGAGGTGGCATTCAGTACTTC
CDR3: CASSFIQGGGIQYF

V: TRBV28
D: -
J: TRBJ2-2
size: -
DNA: TGTGCCAGCAGTTTCACAGGGAAGGGCGGGGAGCTGTTTTTT
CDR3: CASSFTGKGGELFF

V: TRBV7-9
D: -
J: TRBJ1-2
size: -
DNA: TGTGCCAGCAGCTTGGATCAGGGAGGGGGCTACACCTTC
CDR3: CASSLDQGGGYTF

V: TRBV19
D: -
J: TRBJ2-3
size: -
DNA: TGTGCCAGTAGTAGCCGGGGCCAAGTCACAGATACGCAGTATTTT
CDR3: CASSSRGQVTDTQYF

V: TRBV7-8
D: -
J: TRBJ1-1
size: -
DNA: TGTGCCAGCATCCTTACCGACACAGACCTTGAAGCTTTCTTT
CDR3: CASILTDTDLEAFF

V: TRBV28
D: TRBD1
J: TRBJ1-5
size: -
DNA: TGTGCCAGCAGTTTATTGGCAGGGGGGGCTCAGCCCCAGCATTTT
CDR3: CASSLLAGGAQPQHF

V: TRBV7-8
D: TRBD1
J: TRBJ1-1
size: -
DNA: TGTGCCAGCAGCTTGCTGACCGGGACAGGGAACACTGAAGCTTTCTTT
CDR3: CASSLLTGTGNTEAFF

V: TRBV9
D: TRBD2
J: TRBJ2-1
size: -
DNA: TGTGCCAGCAGCGCGGGACTAGCGGGGGCCTCCTCGAATGAGCAGTTCTTC
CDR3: CASSAGLAGASSNEQFF

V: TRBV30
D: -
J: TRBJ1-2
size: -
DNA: TGTGCCTGGAGTCCCCCAGGGAGCTATGGCTACACCTTC
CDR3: CAWSPPGSYGYTF

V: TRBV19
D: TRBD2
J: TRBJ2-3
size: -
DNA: TGTGCCAGTACGGGACTAGCGGGCACAGATACGCAGTATTTT
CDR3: CASTGLAGTDTQYF

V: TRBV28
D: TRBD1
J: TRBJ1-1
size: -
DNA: TGTGCCAGCAGTTTAGCCGGGACAGGGTGGACTGAAGCTTTCTTT
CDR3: CASSLAGTGWTEAFF

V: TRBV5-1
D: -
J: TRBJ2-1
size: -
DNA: TGCGCCAGCAGCTTCAGTCTCCCCCGAGGTGAGCAGTTCTTC
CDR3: CASSFSLPRGEQFF

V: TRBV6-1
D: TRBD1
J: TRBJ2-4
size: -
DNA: TGTGCCAGCAGTGAAGGTGTCAGGGGGCAAGTCGGAGCCAAAAACATTCAGTACTTC
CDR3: CASSEGVRGQVGAKNIQYF

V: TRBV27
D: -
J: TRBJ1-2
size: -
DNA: TGTGCCAGCAGTTTGAACGGAGACTATGGCTACACCTTC
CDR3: CASSLNGDYGYTF

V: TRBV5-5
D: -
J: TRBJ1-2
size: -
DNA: TGTGCCAGCAGCTTGGCCGCGACGATCTATGGCTACACCTTC
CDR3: CASSLAATIYGYTF

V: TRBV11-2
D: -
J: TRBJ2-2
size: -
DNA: TGTGCCAGCAGCTTAGCCAGGAACACCGGGGAGCTGTTTTTT
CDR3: CASSLARNTGELFF

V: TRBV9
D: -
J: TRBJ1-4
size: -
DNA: TGTGCCAGCACCTCCGGGACGTTCGACTCGGGAAAACTGTTTTTT
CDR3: CASTSGTFDSGKLFF

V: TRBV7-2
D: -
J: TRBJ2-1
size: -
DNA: TGTGCCAGCAGACGACGGGGCTCCTACAATGAGCAGTTCTTC
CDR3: CASRRRGSYNEQFF

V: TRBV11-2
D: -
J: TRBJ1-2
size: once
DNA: TGTGCCAGCAGCTTAGGAGGGCAGGGGTCGAACTATGGCTACACCTTC
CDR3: CASSLGGQGSNYGYTF

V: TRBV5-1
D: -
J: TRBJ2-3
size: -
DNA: TGCGCCAGCAGCTCCACAGCCAGACTCTCTCTCACAGATACGCAGTATTTT
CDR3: CASSSTARLSLTDTQYF

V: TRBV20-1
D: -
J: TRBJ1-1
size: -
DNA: TGCAGTGCTAGAGATTCCGCTGAAGCTTTCTTT
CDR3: CSARDSAEAFF

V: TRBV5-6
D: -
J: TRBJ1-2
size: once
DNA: TGTGCCAGCAGCTGGGCCGGGCAGGAACCCTATGGCTACACCTTC
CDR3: CASSWAGQEPYGYTF

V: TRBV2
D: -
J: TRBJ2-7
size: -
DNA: TGTGCCAGCAGGTCCGAGGACAGATCCTACGAGCAGTACTTC
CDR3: CASRSEDRSYEQYF

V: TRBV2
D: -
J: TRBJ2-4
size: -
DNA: TGTGCCAGCAAAATCGAAGCCAAAAACATTCAGTACTTC
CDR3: CASKIEAKNIQYF

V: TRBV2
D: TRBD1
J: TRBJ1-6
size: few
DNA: TGTGCCAGCAGATCCGGGACAGGGGTTAATTCACCCCTCCACTTT
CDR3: CASRSGTGVNSPLHF

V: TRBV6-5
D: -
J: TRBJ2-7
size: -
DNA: TGTGCCAGCAGAACGGGAAGTACCTACGAGCAGTACTTC
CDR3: CASRTGSTYEQYF

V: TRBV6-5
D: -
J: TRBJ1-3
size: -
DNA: TGTGCCAGCAGCCTTGGGACCAACTCTGGAAACACCATATATTTT
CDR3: CASSLGTNSGNTIYF

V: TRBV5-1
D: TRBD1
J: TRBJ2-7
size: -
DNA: TGCGCCAGCAGCTATGGGACAGGGGATAAGCAGTACTTC
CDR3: CASSYGTGDKQYF

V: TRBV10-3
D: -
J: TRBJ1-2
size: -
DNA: TGTGCCATCAGTGAGGGGCAAACTAACTATGGCTACACCTTC
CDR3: CAISEGQTNYGYTF

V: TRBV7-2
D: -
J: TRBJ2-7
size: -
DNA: TGTGCCAGCAGTTGGGACGGAGCCAGCTACGAGCAGTACTTC
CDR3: CASSWDGASYEQYF

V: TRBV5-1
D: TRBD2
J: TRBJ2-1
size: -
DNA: TGCGCCAGCAGCTTGGGACTAGCGAATGAGCAGTTCTTC
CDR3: CASSLGLANEQFF

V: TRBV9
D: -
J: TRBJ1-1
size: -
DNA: TGTGCCAGCAGCGTCTATACGGGCGTGAACACTGAAGCTTTCTTT
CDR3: CASSVYTGVNTEAFF

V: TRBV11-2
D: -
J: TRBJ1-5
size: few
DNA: TGTGCCAGCAGCGCGAGGGAGGTACTTAGCAATCAGCCCCAGCATTTT
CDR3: CASSAREVLSNQPQHF

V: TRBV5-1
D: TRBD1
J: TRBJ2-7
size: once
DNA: TGCGCCAGCAGCAAGACAGGGGCCCCCTACGAGCAGTACTTC
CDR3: CASSKTGAPYEQYF

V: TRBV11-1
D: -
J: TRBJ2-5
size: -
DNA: TGTGCCAGCAGCTTTTCTGGAGAGACCCAGTACTTC
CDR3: CASSFSGETQYF

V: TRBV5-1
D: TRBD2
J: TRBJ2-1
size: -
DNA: TGCGCCAGCAGCTTGATGAGCGGGGGGGCCAATGAGCAGTTCTTC
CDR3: CASSLMSGGANEQFF

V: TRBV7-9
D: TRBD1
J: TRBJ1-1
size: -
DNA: TGTGCCAGCAGCCTTCCAGGGGGCAGGGTGAACACTGAAGCTTTCTTT
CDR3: CASSLPGGRVNTEAFF

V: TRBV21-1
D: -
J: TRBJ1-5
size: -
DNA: TGTGCCAGCAGCCTGGACAGGGAGGGCAATCAGCCCCAGCATTTT
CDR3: CASSLDREGNQPQHF

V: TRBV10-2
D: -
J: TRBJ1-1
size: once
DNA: TGCGCCAGCAGTGAGTCCCAGGGGCGGACTGAAGCTTTCTTT
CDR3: CASSESQGRTEAFF

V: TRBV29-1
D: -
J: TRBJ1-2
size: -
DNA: TGCAGCGTTGAACGAGGCAGCAACTATGGCTACACCTTC
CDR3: CSVERGSNYGYTF

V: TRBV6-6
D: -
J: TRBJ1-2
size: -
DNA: TGTGCCAGCAGTGCAGGGATCTATAACTATGGCTACACCTTC
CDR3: CASSAGIYNYGYTF

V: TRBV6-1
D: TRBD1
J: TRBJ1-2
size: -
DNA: TGTGCCAGCAGTGAAGCGACAGGGGGCTATGGCTACACCTTC
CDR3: CASSEATGGYGYTF

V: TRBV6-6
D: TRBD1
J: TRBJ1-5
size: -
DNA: TGTGCCAGCAGTTACTTGGGACAGGAAGGCCGCCAGCCCCAGCATTTT
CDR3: CASSYLGQEGRQPQHF

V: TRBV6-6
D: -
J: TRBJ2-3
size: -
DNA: TGTGCCAGCAGTTACCCGACCAGCACAGATACGCAGTATTTT
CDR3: CASSYPTSTDTQYF

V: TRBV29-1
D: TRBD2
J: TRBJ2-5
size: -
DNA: TGCAGCGTTCAGACTAGCGGGGGGCTTGGGACCCAGTACTTC
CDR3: CSVQTSGGLGTQYF

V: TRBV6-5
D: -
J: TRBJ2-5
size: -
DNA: TGTGCCAGCAGTTTGGGGGCAAAAGGGACCCAGTACTTC
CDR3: CASSLGAKGTQYF

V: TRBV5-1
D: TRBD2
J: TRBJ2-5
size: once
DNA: TGCGCCAGCAGCCGATCTTGGAGCGGGGGTTACCTCCAAGAGACCCAGTACTTC
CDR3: CASSRSWSGGYLQETQYF

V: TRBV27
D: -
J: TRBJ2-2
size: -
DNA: TGTGCCAGCCAACGGCACACCGGGGAGCTGTTTTTT
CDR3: CASQRHTGELFF

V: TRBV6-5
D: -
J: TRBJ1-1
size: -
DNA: TGTGCCAGCAGTTACTCGAGGAGTGCACCTGAAGCTTTCTTT
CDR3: CASSYSRSAPEAFF

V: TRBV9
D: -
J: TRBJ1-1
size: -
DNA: TGTGCCAGCAGCGTAGCTGGGGGGCGAGAAACTGAAGCTTTCTTT
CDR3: CASSVAGGRETEAFF

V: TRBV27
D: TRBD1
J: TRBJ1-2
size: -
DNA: TGTGCCAGCACCGTTCGGGCAGGGGGAGGCTACACCTTC
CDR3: CASTVRAGGGYTF